Here is one TCR beta chain with its context. Its matching antigen is unknown. The germline CDR1 and CDR2 sequences are MGHDK and SYGVNS. V was pared by 4 bases and J by 6 bases, with 8 bases of the junction left unmatched. The CDR3 has 15 amino acids. This sample was included in a study of cytomegalovirus exposure and HLA in healthy donors. Study-wide findings and caveats: In a later analysis, V- and J-gene trimming of beta chains associated with a DCLRE1C missense variant, replicated independently. In a later analysis, approximately 15,000 TCR beta sequences were associated with HLA alleles at 0.05 false discovery rate.

Vbeta (60) and Jbeta (13) primers were used in the PCR. Clones were sequenced by immunoSEQ multiplex PCR, and TCRdb holds only the in-frame ones, with some missing. The table has 150,000 to 200,000 clones, about 75% seen once. This chain links TRBV25-1 with TRBJ1-1, with TRBD1 matching over 10 bases. Sequencing used PBMCs. The receptor's source is a man aged 45-65 years in good health and CMV-seropositive. CDR3 in DNA: TGTGCCAGCAGTGGGTACCGAGGGACAGGGGCTGAAGCTTTCTTT. Encoded protein: CASSGYRGTGAEAFF.